This T cell receptor beta chain was profiled in a study of cytomegalovirus exposure and HLA in healthy donors. Study-wide findings and caveats: The analysis excluded some indistinguishable V segments, including TRBV6-2 and TRBV6-3. In a later analysis, a genetic analysis reported fewer productive-TCR N-insertions in an Asian-associated ancestry cluster than the cohort average.

60 Vbeta and 13 Jbeta primers were used in PCR. The repertoire was sequenced with immunoSEQ multiplex PCR; TCRdb's copy has only in-frame clones and lacks some. The sample yields roughly 150,000 clones, roughly 72% seen once. On this clone itself: Antigen specificity is unknown.

The V and J ends lost 5 bases and 0 bases, in that order; junction bases with no gene match: 2. Germline CDR1 reads SGHTA; CDR2 reads FQGTGA. The CDR3 runs 16 residues. The V call is TRBV7-3, the J call TRBJ2-6; 9 nucleotides line up with TRBD1. Sequenced: PBMCs. The TCR comes from a middle-aged man in good health and CMV-seronegative. DNA for the CDR3: TGTGCCAGCAGCGCGACAGGGGGCTCTGGGGCCAACGTCCTGACTTTC. It specifies CASSATGGSGANVLTF.